The clone carrying this T cell receptor beta chain was seen more than once but under ten times. Its antigen is as yet unknown. This CDR3 is built from 13 residues. Germline-derived CDR1 and CDR2 are KGHSH and LQKENI. Trimming pared 2 bases from V and 6 bases from J, leaving 9 bases between. Individuals having autoimmune disease history or systemic immunosuppression were not enrolled. Baseline, cycle 4 day 1, and cycle 7 day 1 were the blood sampling points. TCRdb keeps only in-frame clones here, not all; method: immunoSEQ multiplex PCR. The table records some 80,000 clones, 87% of them present only once. These data are taken from a study of OX40 agonist ivuxolimab in advanced cancers. On the study more broadly: Patients' therapy was ivuxolimab, an antibody that acts as an agonist of OX40 (CD134). Study-level results: Also present in some nonresponders was a low level of normalized T-cell clonal expansion.

This receptor was taken from an adult with an advanced solid tumor such as melanoma, head and neck, liver or kidney cancer. The genes are TRBV18 and TRBJ2-3; D is uncertain. The material sequenced was CD4+ or CD8+ T cells sorted from blood, taken in a trial of the OX40 agonist ivuxolimab. The CDR3 protein is CASSPNLADTQYF. Here the CDR3 DNA reads TGTGCCAGCTCACCAAACTTGGCTGATACGCAGTATTTT.